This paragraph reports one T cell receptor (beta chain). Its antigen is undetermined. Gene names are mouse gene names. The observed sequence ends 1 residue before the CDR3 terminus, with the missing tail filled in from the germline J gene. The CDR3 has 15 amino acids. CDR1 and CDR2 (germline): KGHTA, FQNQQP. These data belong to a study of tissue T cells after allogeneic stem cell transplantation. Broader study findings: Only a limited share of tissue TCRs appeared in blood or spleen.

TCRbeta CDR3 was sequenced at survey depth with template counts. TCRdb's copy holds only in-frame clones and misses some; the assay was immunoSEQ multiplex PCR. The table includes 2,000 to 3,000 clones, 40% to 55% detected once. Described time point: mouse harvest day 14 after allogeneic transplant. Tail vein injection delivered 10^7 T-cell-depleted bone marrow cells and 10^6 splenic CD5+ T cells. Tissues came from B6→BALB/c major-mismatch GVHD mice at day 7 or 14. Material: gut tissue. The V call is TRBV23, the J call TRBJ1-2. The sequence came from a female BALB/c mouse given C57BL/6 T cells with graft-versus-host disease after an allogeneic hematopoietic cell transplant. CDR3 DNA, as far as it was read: TGCTCCAGCAGTCAATCGGGGGGTGCAAACTCCGACTACACC. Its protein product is CSSSQSGGANSDYT. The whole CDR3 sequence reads CSSSQSGGANSDYTF.